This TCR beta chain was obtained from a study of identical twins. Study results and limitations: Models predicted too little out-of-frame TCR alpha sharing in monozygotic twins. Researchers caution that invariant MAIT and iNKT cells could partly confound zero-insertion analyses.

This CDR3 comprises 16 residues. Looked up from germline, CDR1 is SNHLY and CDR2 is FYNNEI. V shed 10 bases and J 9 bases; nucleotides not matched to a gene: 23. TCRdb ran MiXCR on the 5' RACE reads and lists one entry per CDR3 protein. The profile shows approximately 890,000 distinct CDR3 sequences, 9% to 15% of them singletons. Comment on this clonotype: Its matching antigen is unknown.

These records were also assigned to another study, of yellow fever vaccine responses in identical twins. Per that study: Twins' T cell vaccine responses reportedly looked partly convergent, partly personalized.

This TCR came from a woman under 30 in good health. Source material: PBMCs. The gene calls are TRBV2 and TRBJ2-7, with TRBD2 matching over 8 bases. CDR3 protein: CATRLGSGGPPVWQYV. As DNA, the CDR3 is TGTGCCACCAGACTCGGGAGCGGGGGTCCTCCGGTTTGGCAGTACGTC.